A single sample gave rise to the 12 T cell receptor beta chains below, sequenced in a study of blood T cells in healthy people across ages. A second PCR of about 6 to 11 cycles used a sample-barcoded 5' primer and a J-beta primer mix. TCRdb re-analysed the 5' RACE reads in MiXCR, keeping a single row per CDR3 protein. The sample records roughly 640,000 distinct CDR3 sequences, approximately 30% being singletons. Sequencing input: blood. The receptors were sampled from a woman of 80 years or more in good health.

This rearrangement joins TRBV4-3 to TRBJ1-2, with D uncertain. Germline CDR1 and CDR2: LGHNA and YSLEER. The CDR3 has 13 amino acids. Between the trimmed V and J ends, which lost 1 base and 8 bases, there was a span of 11 bases. CDR3 loop: CASSQAVGDGYTF. DNA of the CDR3: TGCGCCAGCAGCCAAGCAGTAGGTGACGGCTACACCTTC.

This clonotype was seen many times. The rearrangement joins TRBV5-1 to TRBJ2-7; 9 positions match TRBD2. Germline CDR1 reads SGHRS; CDR2 reads YFSETQ. V lost 4 bases, J lost 3 bases, and 14 bases stayed unmatched. The CDR3 runs to 17 residues. The CDR3 here is CASSPGQGSGGLYEQYF. As DNA, the CDR3 is TGCGCCAGCAGCCCGGGCCAGGGTAGCGGGGGCCTCTACGAGCAGTACTTC.

This clonotype has a count of ten or more. The genes are TRBV7-2 and TRBJ2-1; 9 nucleotides agree with TRBD1. CDR3 size: 17 residues. The V and J ends lost 2 bases and 5 bases, in that order; junction bases with no gene match: 10. The V gene's germline CDR1 is SGHTA and CDR2 FQGNSA. CDR3 in DNA: TGTGCCAGCAGCTTACCGTCCGGACAGGGGTCCCACAATGAGCAGTTCTTC. Its translation is CASSLPSGQGSHNEQFF.

As concerns this clonotype: This could be a read error, since a much larger clone is one nucleotide away. J is TRBJ2-4 and V is TRBV9, with 7 bases lining up with TRBD2. The CDR3 is 15 residues long. Germline V gene sequence: CDR1 SGDLS, CDR2 YYNGEE. Losses at the gene ends were 7 bases for V and 6 bases for J; bases not matched to a gene: 13. CDR3 loop: CASAAQSGGRNIQYF. The CDR3 bases are TGTGCCAGCGCGGCCCAGTCGGGGGGACGAAACATTCAGTACTTC.

This clonotype has a count of ten or more. CDR3 sequence: CATSGRTSGVRETQYF. The CDR3 nucleotides are TGTGCCACCAGCGGCCGGACTAGCGGGGTCAGGGAGACCCAGTACTTC. The J gene is TRBJ2-5, the V gene TRBV15; 12 bases are a match to TRBD2. Trimming took 5 bases from V and 5 from J; bases not matched to a gene: 9. CDR3 size: 16 residues. Per the germline V gene, CDR1 is LNHNV and CDR2 is YYDKDF (reference sequence).

This rearrangement joins TRBV9 to TRBJ2-1, with unresolved D. Per the germline V gene, CDR1 is SGDLS and CDR2 is YYNGEE. The CDR3 extends over 14 amino acids. V lost 0 bases and J lost 9, with 13 bases in between. CDR3 nucleotides: TGTGCCAGCAGCGTAGCTTTTAAAGGGATTGAGCAGTTCTTC. Its translation: CASSVAFKGIEQFF. Drawing the rest from reference TRBV9 and TRBJ2-1, the complete variable domain is DSGVTQTPKHLITATGQRVTLRCSPRSGDLSVYWYQQSLDQGLQFLIQYYNGEERAKGNILERFSAQQFPDLHSELNLSSLELGDSALYFCASSVAFKGIEQFFGPGTRLTVL.

This clonotype has a handful of counts. The genes are TRBV5-8 and TRBJ2-1, with 9 bases identical to TRBD1. Germline assignment: CDR1 SGHTS and CDR2 YDEGEE. Trimming removed 4 bases from V and 8 bases from J; junction bases left unmatched: 7. The CDR3 contains 14 residues. As DNA, the CDR3 is TGTGCCAGCAGCACAGGCCGGGACAGGGATGAGCAGTTCTTC. It encodes CASSTGRDRDEQFF. The whole variable domain, remainder taken from reference TRBV5-8 and TRBJ2-1, is EAGVTQSPTHLIKTRGQQATLRCSPISGHTSVYWYQQALGLGLQFLLWYDEGEERNRGNFPPRFSGRQFPNYSSELNVNALELEDSALYLCASSTGRDRDEQFFGPGTRLTVL.

V gene TRBV6-1 combines with J gene TRBJ1-1; unclear D gene. CDR3 length: 13 residues. V was shortened by 5 bases and J by 3 bases, with 10 bases between the two germline ends. CDR1 MNHNS and CDR2 SASEGT come from the germline V gene. In DNA form, the CDR3 reads TGTGCCAGCAGTATCAGAAAGGACACTGAAGCTTTCTTT. Amino acid sequence: CASSIRKDTEAFF.

This chain joins TRBV20-1 and TRBJ1-2; 8 bases agree with TRBD1. The CDR3 is 12 residues long. CDR1 is DFQATT, CDR2 SNEGSKA, per germline (reference sequence). This CDR3 reads CRATQGARGYTF. CDR3 DNA sequence: TGCAGGGCGACCCAGGGGGCTCGGGGCTACACCTTC.

This clonotype has ten or more counts. CDR3 protein: CAIGTGVSYEQYF. In nucleotides, the CDR3 is TGTGCCATCGGGACAGGGGTCTCCTACGAGCAGTACTTC. This chain links TRBV10-3 with TRBJ2-7; the match to TRBD1 covers 10 bases. The CDR3 runs 13 residues. Germline V gene lookup returns CDR1 ENHRY and CDR2 SYGVKD. V lost 8 bases and J lost 0; bases outside the gene matches: 1.

This sequence joins TRBV9 and TRBJ2-5, with 8 bases that match TRBD2. V shed 3 bases and J 7 bases; nucleotides not matched to a gene: 17. CDR3 length equals 17 residues. Germline values: CDR1 SGDLS, CDR2 YYNGEE. The DNA of the CDR3 is TGTGCCAGCAGCGCCGGGACGAGCGGGAGCCTGGATGGGACCCAGTACTTC. Residues: CASSAGTSGSLDGTQYF. The full variable domain, its missing parts supplied by reference TRBV9 and TRBJ2-5, is DSGVTQTPKHLITATGQRVTLRCSPRSGDLSVYWYQQSLDQGLQFLIQYYNGEERAKGNILERFSAQQFPDLHSELNLSSLELGDSALYFCASSAGTSGSLDGTQYFGPGTRLLVL.

Notes on this clonotype: Relative to the germline gene, one junction end is altered; a read error may explain this. V is TRBV5-5 and J is TRBJ2-1; 11 nucleotides agree with TRBD2. Germline V gene lookup returns CDR1 SGHKS and CDR2 YYEKEE (reference sequence). The CDR3 contains 16 residues. In DNA form, the CDR3 reads TGTGCTAGCAGCGTCGGGACTAGCGGTACGCTGGAGACCCAGTTCTTC. Its translation: CASSVGTSGTLETQFF.